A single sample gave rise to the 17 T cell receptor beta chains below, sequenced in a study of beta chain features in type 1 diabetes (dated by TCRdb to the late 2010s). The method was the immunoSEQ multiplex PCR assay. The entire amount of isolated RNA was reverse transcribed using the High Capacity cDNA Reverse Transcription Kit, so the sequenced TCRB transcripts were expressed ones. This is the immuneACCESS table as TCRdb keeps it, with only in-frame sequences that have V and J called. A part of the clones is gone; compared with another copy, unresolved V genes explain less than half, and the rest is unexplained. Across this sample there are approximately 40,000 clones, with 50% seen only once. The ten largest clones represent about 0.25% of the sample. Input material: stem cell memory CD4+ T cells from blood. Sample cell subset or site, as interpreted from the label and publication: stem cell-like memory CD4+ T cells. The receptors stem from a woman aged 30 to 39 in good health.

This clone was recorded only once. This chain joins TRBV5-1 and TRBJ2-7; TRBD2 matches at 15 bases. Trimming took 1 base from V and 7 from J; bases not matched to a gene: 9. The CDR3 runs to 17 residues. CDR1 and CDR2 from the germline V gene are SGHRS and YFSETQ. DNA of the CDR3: TGCGCCAGCAGCTTGCTCGGACTAGCGGGAGGGCCGGGGGAGCAGTACTTC. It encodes CASSLLGLAGGPGEQYF.

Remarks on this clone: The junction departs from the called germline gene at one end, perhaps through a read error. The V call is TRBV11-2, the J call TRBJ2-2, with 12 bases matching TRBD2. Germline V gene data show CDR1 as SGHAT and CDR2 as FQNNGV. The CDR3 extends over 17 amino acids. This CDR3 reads CASSLRLAGGKNRGAVF. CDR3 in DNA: TGTGCCAGCAGCTTAAGGCTAGCGGGAGGGAAAAACCGGGGAGCTGTTTTT.

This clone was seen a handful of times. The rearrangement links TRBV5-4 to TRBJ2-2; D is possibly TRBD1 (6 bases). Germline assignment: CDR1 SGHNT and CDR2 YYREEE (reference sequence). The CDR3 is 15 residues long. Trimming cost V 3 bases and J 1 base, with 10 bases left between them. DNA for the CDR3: TGTGCCAGCAGCTCCCGGACAGTGAACACCGGGGAGCTGTTTTTT. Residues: CASSSRTVNTGELFF.

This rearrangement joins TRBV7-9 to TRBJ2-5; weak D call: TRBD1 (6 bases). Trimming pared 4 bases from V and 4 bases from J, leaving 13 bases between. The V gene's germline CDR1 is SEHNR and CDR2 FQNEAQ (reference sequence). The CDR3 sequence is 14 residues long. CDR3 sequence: CASSSGQPGETQYF. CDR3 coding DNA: TGTGCCAGCAGCTCTGGACAGCCGGGAGAGACCCAGTACTTC.

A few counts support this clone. CDR3 region: CASRSTVQETQYF. In DNA, the CDR3 is TGTGCCAGCAGGAGCACAGTTCAAGAGACCCAGTACTTC. V and J are TRBV2 and TRBJ2-5; the D is unclear. The CDR3 is made up of 13 amino acids. Germline V CDR1 and CDR2: SNHLY, FYNNEI. V was trimmed by 6 bases and J by 2 bases, leaving 10 bases between them.

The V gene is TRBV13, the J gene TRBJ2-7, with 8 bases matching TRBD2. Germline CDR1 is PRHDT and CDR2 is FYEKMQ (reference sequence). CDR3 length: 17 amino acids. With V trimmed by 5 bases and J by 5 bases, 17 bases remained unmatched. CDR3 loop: CASSTRREGLSSNEQYF. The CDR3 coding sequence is TGTGCCAGCAGCACTCGCCGGGAGGGCCTCTCATCCAACGAGCAGTACTTC. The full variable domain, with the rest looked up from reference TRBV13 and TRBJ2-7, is AAGVIQSPRHLIKEKRETATLKCYPIPRHDTVYWYQQGPGQDPQFLISFYEKMQSDKGSIPDRFSAQQFSDYHSELNMSSLELGDSALYFCASSTRREGLSSNEQYFGPGTRLTVT.

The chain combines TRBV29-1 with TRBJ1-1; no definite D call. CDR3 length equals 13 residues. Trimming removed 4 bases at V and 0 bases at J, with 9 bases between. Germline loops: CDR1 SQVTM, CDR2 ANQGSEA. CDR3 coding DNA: TGCAGCGTTGCCGTTCAGATGAACACTGAAGCTTTCTTT. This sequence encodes CSVAVQMNTEAFF.

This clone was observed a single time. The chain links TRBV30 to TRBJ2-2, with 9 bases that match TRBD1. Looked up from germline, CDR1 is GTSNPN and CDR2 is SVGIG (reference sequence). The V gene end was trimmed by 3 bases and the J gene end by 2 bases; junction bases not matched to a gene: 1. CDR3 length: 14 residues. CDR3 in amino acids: CAWRDRGNTGELFF. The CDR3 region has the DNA TGTGCCTGGAGGGACAGGGGCAACACCGGGGAGCTGTTTTTT.

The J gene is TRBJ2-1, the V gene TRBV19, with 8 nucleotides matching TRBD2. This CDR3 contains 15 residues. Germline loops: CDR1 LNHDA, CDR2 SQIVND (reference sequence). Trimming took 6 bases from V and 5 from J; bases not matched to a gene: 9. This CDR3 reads CASRAITSGNNEQFF. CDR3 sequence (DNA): TGTGCCAGTAGGGCGATTACTAGCGGAAACAATGAGCAGTTCTTC.

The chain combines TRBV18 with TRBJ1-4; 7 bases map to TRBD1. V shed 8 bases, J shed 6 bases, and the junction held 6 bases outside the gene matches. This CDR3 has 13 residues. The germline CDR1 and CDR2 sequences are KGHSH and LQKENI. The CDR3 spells CASSRDSDEKLFF. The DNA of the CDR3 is TGTGCCAGCAGCCGGGACAGCGATGAAAAACTGTTTTTT. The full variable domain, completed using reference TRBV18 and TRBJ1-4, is NAGVMQNPRHLVRRRGQEARLRCSPMKGHSHVYWYRQLPEEGLKFMVYLQKENIIDESGMPKERFSAEFPKEGPSILRIQQVVRGDSAAYFCASSRDSDEKLFFGSGTQLSVL.

The DNA for the CDR3 is TGTGCCAGCAGCTTAGTAGCCCCCTCCTACAATGAGCAGTTCTTC. Protein product: CASSLVAPSYNEQFF. The genes are TRBV7-2 and TRBJ2-1; D not resolved. V lost 1 base and J 0 bases, leaving 7 bases between the germline ends. Germline CDR1 reads SGHTA; CDR2 reads FQGNSA. This CDR3 contains 15 residues.

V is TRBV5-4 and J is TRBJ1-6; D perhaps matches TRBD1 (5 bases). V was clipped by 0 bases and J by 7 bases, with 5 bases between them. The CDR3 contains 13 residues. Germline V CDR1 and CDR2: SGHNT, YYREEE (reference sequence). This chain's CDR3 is CASSLEGNSPLHF. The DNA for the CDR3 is TGTGCCAGCAGCTTGGAGGGGAATTCACCCCTCCACTTT.

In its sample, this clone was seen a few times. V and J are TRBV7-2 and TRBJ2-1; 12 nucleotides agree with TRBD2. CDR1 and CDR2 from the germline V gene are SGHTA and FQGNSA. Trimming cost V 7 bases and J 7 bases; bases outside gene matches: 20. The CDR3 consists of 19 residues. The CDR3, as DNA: TGTGCCAGCATCCCGGGCCTGATGTTAGGGACTAGCGGGTGGAATGAGCAGTTCTTC. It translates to CASIPGLMLGTSGWNEQFF.

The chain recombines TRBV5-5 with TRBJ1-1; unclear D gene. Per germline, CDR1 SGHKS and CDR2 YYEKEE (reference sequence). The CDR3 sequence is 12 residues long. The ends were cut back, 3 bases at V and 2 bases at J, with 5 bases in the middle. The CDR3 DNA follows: TGTGCCAGCAGCTCTATAAACACTGAAGCTTTCTTT. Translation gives CASSSINTEAFF.

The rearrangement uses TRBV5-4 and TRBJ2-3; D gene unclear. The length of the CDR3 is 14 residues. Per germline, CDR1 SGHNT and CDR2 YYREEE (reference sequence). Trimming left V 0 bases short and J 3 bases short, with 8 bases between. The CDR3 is CASSLGLLTDTQYF. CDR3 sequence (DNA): TGTGCCAGCAGCTTGGGGTTACTAACAGATACGCAGTATTTT.

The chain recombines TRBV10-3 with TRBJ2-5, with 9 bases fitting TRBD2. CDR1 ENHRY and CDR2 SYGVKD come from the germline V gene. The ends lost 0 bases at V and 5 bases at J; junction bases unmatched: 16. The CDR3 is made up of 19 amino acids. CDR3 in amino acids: CAISESASGNQWTSETQYF. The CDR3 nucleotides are TGTGCCATCAGTGAGTCAGCTAGCGGGAATCAGTGGACAAGTGAGACCCAGTACTTC.

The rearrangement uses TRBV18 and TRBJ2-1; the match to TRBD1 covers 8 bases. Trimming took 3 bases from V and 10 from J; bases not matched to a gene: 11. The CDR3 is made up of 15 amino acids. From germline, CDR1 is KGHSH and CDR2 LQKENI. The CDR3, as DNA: TGTGCCAGCTCACCCCAAGGACAGGGACCATCGGAGCAGTTCTTC. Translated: CASSPQGQGPSEQFF.